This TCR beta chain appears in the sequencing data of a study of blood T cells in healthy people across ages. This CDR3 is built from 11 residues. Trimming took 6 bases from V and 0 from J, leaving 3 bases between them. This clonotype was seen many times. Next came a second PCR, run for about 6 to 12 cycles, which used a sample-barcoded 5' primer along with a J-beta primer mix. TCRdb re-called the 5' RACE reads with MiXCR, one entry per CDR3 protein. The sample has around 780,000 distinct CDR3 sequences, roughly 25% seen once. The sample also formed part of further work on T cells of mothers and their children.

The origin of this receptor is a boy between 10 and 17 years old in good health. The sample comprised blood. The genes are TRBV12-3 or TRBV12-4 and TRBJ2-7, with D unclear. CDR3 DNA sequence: TGTGCCAGCAGCTTCTCCTACGAGCAGTACTTC. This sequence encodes CASSFSYEQYF.